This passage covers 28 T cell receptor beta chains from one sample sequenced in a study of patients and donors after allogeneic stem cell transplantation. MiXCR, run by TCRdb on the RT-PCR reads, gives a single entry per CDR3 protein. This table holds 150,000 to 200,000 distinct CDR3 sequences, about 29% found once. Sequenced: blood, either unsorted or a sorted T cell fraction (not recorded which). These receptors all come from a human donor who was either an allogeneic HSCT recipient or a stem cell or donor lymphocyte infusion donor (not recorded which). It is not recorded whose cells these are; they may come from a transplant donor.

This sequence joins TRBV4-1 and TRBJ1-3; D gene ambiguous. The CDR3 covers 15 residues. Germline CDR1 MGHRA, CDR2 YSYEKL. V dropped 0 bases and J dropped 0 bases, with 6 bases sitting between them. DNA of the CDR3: TGCGCCAGCAGCCAAGAGGAGGGCTCTGGAAACACCATATATTTT. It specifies CASSQEEGSGNTIYF.

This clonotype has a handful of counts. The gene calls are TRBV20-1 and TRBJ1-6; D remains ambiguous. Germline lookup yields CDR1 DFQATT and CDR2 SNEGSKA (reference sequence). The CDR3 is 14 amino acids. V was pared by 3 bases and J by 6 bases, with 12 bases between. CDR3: CSASGSIGNSPLHF. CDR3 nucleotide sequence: TGCAGTGCTAGTGGCAGTATCGGTAATTCACCCCTCCACTTT.

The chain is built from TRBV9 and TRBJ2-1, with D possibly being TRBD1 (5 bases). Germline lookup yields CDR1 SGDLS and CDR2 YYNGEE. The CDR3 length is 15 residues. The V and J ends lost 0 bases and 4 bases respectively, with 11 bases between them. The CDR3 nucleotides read TGTGCCAGCAGCGTAGAAGGGGTCGAGTACAATGAGCAGTTCTTC. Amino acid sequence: CASSVEGVEYNEQFF. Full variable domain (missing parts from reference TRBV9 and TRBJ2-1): DSGVTQTPKHLITATGQRVTLRCSPRSGDLSVYWYQQSLDQGLQFLIQYYNGEERAKGNILERFSAQQFPDLHSELNLSSLELGDSALYFCASSVEGVEYNEQFFGPGTRLTVL.

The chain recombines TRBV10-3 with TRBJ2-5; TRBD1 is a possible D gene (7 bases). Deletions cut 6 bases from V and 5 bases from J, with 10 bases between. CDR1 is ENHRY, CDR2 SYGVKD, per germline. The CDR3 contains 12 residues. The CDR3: CAIRTGRETQYF. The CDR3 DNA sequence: TGTGCCATCAGGACAGGGAGGGAGACCCAGTACTTC.

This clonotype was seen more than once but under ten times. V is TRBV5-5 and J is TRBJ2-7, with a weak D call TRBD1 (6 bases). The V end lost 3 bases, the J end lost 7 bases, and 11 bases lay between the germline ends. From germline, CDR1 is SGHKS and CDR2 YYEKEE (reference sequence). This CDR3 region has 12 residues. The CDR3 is CASSSDSWEQYF. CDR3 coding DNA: TGTGCCAGCAGCTCGGACAGCTGGGAGCAGTACTTC. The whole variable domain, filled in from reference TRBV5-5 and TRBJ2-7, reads DAGVTQSPTHLIKTRGQQVTLRCSPISGHKSVSWYQQVLGQGPQFIFQYYEKEERGRGNFPDRFSARQFPNYSSELNVNALLLGDSALYLCASSSDSWEQYFGPGTRLTVT.

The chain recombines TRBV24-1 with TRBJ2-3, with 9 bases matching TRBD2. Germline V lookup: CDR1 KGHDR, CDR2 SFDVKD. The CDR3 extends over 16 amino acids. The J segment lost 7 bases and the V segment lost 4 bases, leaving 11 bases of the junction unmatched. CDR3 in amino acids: CATSDDNSGSWHTQYF. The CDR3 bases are TGTGCCACCAGTGACGACAATAGCGGGAGCTGGCATACGCAGTATTTT.

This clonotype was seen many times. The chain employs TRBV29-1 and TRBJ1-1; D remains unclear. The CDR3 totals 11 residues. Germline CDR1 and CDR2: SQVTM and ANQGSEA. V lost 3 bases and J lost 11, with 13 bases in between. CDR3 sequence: CSVEPAPEAFF. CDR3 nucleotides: TGCAGCGTTGAGCCTGCACCCGAGGCTTTCTTT.

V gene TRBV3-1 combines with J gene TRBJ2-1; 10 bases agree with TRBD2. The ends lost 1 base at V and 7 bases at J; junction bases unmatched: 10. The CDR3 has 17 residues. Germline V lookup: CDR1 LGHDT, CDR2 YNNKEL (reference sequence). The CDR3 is CASSQGGLAGATNEQFF. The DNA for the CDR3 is TGTGCCAGCAGCCAAGGGGGGCTAGCGGGAGCAACGAATGAGCAGTTCTTC.

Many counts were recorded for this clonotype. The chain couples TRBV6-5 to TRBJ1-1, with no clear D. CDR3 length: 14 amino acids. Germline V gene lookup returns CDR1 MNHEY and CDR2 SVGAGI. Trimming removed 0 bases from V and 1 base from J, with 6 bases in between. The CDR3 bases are TGTGCCAGCAGTTACTCGGGCAGGAACACTGAAGCTTTCTTT. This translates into CASSYSGRNTEAFF.

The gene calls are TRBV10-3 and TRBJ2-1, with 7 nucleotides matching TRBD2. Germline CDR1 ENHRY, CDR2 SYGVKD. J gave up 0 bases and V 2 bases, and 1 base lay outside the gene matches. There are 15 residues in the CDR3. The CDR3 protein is CAISEGRGSYNEQFF. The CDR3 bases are TGTGCCATCAGTGAGGGGAGGGGCTCCTACAATGAGCAGTTCTTC.

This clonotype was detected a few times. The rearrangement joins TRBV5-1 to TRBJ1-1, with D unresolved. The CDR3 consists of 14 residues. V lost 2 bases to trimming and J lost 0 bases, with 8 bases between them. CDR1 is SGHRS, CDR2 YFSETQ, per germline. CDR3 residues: CASSLRGMNTEAFF. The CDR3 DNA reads TGCGCCAGCAGCTTAAGAGGCATGAACACTGAAGCTTTCTTT.

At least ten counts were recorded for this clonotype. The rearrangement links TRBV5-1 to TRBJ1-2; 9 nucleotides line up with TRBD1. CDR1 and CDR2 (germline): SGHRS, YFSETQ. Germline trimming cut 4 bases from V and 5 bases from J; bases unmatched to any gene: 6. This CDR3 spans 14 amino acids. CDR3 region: CASSAGTGPYGYTF. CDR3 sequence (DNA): TGCGCCAGCAGCGCCGGGACAGGGCCGTATGGCTACACCTTC. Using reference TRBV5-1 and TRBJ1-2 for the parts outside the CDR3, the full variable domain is KAGVTQTPRYLIKTRGQQVTLSCSPISGHRSVSWYQQTPGQGLQFLFEYFSETQRNKGNFPGRFSGRQFSNSRSEMNVSTLELGDSALYLCASSAGTGPYGYTFGSGTRLTVV.

CDR3 sequence: CSVEGITNTGELFF. CDR3 DNA: TGCAGCGTTGAAGGGATTACTAACACCGGGGAGCTGTTTTTT. The rearrangement uses TRBV29-1 and TRBJ2-2; D is unresolved. The V gene lost 1 base and the J gene lost 2 bases, with 8 bases spanning the gap. Germline V gene data show CDR1 as SQVTM and CDR2 as ANQGSEA. This CDR3 is built from 14 residues.

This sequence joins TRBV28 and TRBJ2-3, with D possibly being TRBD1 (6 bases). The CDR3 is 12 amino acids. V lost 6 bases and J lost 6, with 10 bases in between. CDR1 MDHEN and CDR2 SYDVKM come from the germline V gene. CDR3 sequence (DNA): TGTGCCAGCAGCACCCAGGGGGATACGCAGTATTTT. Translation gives CASSTQGDTQYF.

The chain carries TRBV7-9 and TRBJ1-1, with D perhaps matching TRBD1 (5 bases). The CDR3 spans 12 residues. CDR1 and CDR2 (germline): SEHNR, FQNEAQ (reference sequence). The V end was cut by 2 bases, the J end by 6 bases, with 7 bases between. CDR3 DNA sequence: TGTGCCAGCAGCTTAAACAGGCCTGAAGCTTTCTTT. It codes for CASSLNRPEAFF.

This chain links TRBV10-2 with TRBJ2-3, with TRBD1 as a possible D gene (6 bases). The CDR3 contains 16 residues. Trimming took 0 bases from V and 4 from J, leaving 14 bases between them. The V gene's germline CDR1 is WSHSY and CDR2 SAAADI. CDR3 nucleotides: TGCGCCAGCAGTGAGTCAATCGGGACATGGGCAGATACGCAGTATTTT. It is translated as CASSESIGTWADTQYF.

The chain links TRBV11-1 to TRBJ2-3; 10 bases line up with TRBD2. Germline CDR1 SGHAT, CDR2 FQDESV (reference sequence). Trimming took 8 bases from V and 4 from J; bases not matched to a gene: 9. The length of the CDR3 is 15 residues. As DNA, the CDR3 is TGTGCCAGCTCTAGCGGGAGCATTTTTGCAGATACGCAGTATTTT. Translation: CASSSGSIFADTQYF. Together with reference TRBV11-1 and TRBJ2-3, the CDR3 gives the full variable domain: EAEVAQSPRYKITEKSQAVAFWCDPISGHATLYWYRQILGQGPELLVQFQDESVVDDSQLPKDRFSAERLKGVDSTLKIQPAELGDSAMYLCASSSGSIFADTQYFGPGTRLTVL.

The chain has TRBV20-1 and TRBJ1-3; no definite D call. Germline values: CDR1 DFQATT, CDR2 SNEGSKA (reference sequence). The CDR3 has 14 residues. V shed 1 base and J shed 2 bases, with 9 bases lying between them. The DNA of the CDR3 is TGCAGTGCTAGAGCTGACGGAACTGGAAACACCATATATTTT. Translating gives CSARADGTGNTIYF.

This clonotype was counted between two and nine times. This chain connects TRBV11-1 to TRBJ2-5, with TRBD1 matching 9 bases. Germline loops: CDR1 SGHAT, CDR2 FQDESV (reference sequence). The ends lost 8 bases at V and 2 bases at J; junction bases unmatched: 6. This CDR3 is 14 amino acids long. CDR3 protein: CASGLGTGQETQYF. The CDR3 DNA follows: TGTGCCAGCGGCCTCGGGACAGGGCAAGAGACCCAGTACTTC.

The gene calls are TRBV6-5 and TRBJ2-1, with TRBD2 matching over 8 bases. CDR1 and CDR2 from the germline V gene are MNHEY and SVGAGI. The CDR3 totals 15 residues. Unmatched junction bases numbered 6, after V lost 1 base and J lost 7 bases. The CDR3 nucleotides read TGTGCCAGCAGTTACTTCGGGGAGCGGGGGAATGAGCAGTTCTTC. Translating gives CASSYFGERGNEQFF.

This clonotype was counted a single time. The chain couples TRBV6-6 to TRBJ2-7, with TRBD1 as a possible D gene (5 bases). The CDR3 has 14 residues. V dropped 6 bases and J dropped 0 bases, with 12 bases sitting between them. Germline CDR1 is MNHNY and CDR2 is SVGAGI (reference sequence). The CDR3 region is CASRKDTHSYEQYF. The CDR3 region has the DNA TGTGCCAGCAGAAAGGACACGCACTCCTACGAGCAGTACTTC.

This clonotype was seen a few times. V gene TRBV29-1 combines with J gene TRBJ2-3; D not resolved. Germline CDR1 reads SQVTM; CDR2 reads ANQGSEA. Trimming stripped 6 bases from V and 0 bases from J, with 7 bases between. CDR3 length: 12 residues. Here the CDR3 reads CSVTTSTDTQYF. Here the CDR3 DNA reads TGCAGCGTGACAACGAGCACAGATACGCAGTATTTT.

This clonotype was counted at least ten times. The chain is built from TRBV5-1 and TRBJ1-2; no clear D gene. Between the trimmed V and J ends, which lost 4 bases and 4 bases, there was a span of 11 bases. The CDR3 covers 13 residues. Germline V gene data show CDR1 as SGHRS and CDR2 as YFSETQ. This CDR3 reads CASSAQAGYGYTF. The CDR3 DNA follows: TGCGCCAGCAGCGCCCAGGCCGGCTATGGCTACACCTTC.

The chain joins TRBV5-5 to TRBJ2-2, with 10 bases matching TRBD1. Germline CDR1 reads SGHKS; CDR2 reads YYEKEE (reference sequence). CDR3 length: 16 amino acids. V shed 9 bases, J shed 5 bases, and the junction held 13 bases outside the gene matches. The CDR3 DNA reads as TGTGCCACCAGAAATCGGGACAGGGGAGCAACCGGGGAGCTGTTTTTT. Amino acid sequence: CATRNRDRGATGELFF.

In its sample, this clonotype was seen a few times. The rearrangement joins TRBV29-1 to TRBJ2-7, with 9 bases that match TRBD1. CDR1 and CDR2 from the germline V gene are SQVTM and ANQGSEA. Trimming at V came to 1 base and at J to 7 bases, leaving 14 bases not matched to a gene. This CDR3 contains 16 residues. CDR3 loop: CSVEAPGQGPFLEQYF. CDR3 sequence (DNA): TGCAGCGTTGAAGCTCCGGGACAGGGTCCATTCTTGGAGCAGTACTTC.

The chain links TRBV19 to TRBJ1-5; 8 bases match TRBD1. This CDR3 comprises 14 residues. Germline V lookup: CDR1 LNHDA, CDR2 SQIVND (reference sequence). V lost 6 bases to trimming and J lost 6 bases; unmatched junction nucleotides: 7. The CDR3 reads CASRGQGSIQPQHF. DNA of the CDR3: TGTGCCAGTAGAGGACAGGGCTCTATTCAGCCCCAGCATTTT.

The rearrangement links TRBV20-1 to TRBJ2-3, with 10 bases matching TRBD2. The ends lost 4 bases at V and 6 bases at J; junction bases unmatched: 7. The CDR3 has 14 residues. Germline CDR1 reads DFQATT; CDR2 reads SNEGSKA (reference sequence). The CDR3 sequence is CSAILAGGADTQYF. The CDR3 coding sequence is TGCAGTGCTATCTTAGCGGGAGGAGCCGATACGCAGTATTTT.

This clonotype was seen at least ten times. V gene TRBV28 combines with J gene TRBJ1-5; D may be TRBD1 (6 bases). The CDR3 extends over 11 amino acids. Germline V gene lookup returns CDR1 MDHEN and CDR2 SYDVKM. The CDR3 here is CASQGRQPQHF. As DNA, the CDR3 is TGTGCGTCACAGGGTCGCCAGCCCCAGCATTTT.